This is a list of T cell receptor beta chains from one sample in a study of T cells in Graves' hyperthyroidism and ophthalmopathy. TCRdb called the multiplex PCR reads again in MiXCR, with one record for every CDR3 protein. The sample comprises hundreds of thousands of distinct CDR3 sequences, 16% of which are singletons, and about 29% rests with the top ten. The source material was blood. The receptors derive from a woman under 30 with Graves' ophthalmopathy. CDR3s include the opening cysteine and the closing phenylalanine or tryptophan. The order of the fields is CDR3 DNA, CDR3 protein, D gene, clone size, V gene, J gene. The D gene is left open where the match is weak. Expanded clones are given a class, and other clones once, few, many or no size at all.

TGCAGCGTCTGTTTGATCGGGACTAGCGGGGGTTCAGATACGCAGTATTTT	CSVCLIGTSGGSDTQYF	TRBD2	NA	TRBV29-1	TRBJ2-3
TGTGCCTGGAGTGGATCCCCGGGACAGGCCGAAAGCTATGGCTACACCTTC	CAWSGSPGQAESYGYTF	TRBD1	NA	TRBV30	TRBJ1-2
TGTGCCAGCAGCCAAGATGGGTTGAACACTGAAGCTTTCTTT	CASSQDGLNTEAFF	NA	many	TRBV3-1	TRBJ1-1
TGCGCCAGCAGCCAAGGCGGGTCCAATCCTAACTATGGCTACACCTTC	CASSQGGSNPNYGYTF	NA	many	TRBV4-3	TRBJ1-2
TGCGCCAGCAGCCAAGACCGCTATCGGGGGAATGAGCAGTTCTTC	CASSQDRYRGNEQFF	NA	many	TRBV4-3	TRBJ2-1
TGTGCCAGCAGCTTAGGGGGCGACACCGGGGAGCTGTTTTTT	CASSLGGDTGELFF	NA	many	TRBV11-3	TRBJ2-2
TGTGCCAGCTCACCATTTACAGGGGACGAAGCTTTCTTT	CASSPFTGDEAFF	TRBD1	many	TRBV18	TRBJ1-1
TGTGCCAGCAGCCGGGGTAGGGCGTCTGACAATGAGCAGTTCTTC	CASSRGRASDNEQFF	NA	few	TRBV9	TRBJ2-1
TGTGCCAGCTCCCCGGGCCCCCAGGCGGATACGCAGTATTTT	CASSPGPQADTQYF	NA	many	TRBV18	TRBJ2-3
TGTGCCAGCCAGATGCTCGGGAACACTGAAGCTTTCTTT	CASQMLGNTEAFF	NA	many	TRBV6-1	TRBJ1-1
TGTGCCAGCAGCGTAGACAGGGTTAATTCACCCCTCCACTTT	CASSVDRVNSPLHF	NA	NA	TRBV9	TRBJ1-6
TGTGCCAGCAGCTTTTCAGGACAGGGGTCTTCACCCCTCCACTTT	CASSFSGQGSSPLHF	TRBD1	many	TRBV7-2	TRBJ1-6
TGTGCCAGCAACCCAACGGTGAGGACTAGCGGGGGGCCGATTGAGCAGTTCTTC	CASNPTVRTSGGPIEQFF	TRBD2	NA	TRBV28	TRBJ2-1
TGTGCCAGCAGTCCCACCAACAAGGGGAACACCGGGGAGCTGTTTTTT	CASSPTNKGNTGELFF	NA	many	TRBV12-3/TRBV12-4	TRBJ2-2
TGCGCCAGCAGCCAAGTTCCCGGGACAGGCTATGGCTACACCTTC	CASSQVPGTGYGYTF	TRBD1	many	TRBV4-1	TRBJ1-2
TGCAGTGCTAGAGAGGTGGGGACCTCCCGGTATGGTGGCTACACCTTC	CSAREVGTSRYGGYTF	NA	many	TRBV20-1	TRBJ1-2
TGTGCCAGCAGTGGATCGGACAGGACCCTCTGGAACGAGCAGTACTTC	CASSGSDRTLWNEQYF	TRBD1	once	TRBV28	TRBJ2-7
TGTGCCAGCAGCAGTGAACAGGGTTTTGGCTCCTACAATGAGCAGTTCTTC	CASSSEQGFGSYNEQFF	NA	many	TRBV9	TRBJ2-1
TGTGCCAGCTCACCTAACACAGGAAGCTCTGGAAACACCATATATTTT	CASSPNTGSSGNTIYF	NA	many	TRBV18	TRBJ1-3
TGTGCCAGTACTCCCCAGGGACGCCAGTCCACTGAAGCTTTCTTT	CASTPQGRQSTEAFF	NA	many	TRBV19	TRBJ1-1
TGTGCCAGCAGTTTACCCGGGGGCGGCTACACCTTC	CASSLPGGGYTF	NA	NA	TRBV28	TRBJ1-2
TGCAGTGCCTCCGAGGGGACGGTCTCCTACGAGCAGTACTTC	CSASEGTVSYEQYF	NA	many	TRBV20-1	TRBJ2-7
TGCAGTGCTAGTTTTCCCCCCAAGGTAGCGGGGGTGGAGACCCAGTACTTC	CSASFPPKVAGVETQYF	TRBD2	many	TRBV20-1	TRBJ2-5